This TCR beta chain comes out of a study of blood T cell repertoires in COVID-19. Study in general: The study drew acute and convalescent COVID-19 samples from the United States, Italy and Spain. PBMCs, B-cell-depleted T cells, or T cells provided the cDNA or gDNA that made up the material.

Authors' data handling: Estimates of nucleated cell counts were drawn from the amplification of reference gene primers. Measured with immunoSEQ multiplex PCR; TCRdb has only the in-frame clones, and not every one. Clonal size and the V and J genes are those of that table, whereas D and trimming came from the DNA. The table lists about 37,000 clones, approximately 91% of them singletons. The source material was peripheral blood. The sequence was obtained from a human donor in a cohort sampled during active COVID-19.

In DNA, the CDR3 is TGTGCCAGCAGTCAGGACAGGGTTGGCACTGAAGCTTTCTTT. Translating gives CASSQDRVGTEAFF. The chain combines TRBV27 with TRBJ1-1; 8 bases are shared with TRBD1. From germline, CDR1 is MNHEY and CDR2 SMNVEV (reference sequence). J was trimmed by 4 bases and V by 5 bases; bases with no gene match: 6. CDR3 length: 14 amino acids.